This TCR beta chain was captured by sequencing in a study of technical replicates of blood from several donors (dated by TCRdb to the late 2010s). CDR1 and CDR2 were assigned from the germline V gene (reference sequence) as GTSNPN and SVGIG. The CDR3 runs 16 amino acids, cysteine and phenylalanine included. The CDR3 DNA has 48 bases and is translated from base 1. V trim: 0 bases; J trim: 4 bases; unmatched bases: 11. Details on this clone: The target of this receptor is not known. No much larger clone exists at a distance of one base, and base qualities are not known.

Receptor amplification or capture employed the immunoSEQ multiplex PCR assay. As stored in TCRdb, this immuneACCESS dataset retains in-frame rearrangements with V and J assigned. A fraction of the clones does not appear; measured against another copy, unresolved V genes explain less than half of the discrepancy, and the remainder lacks a known reason. For this sample there are fewer than 90,000 clones; approximately 94% appear just once. The ten largest clonotypes hold over 0.2% of the sample. Sequencing was done on a sample of T cells isolated from PBMCs. The V and J genes are TRBV30 and TRBJ1-2, with 7 central nucleotides matching TRBD1. The source of this sequence is a human donor in good health. CDR3 region: CAWSVIRQGGSYGYTF. The nucleotide sequence reads TGTGCCTGGAGTGTAATCCGGCAGGGGGGAAGCTATGGCTACACCTTC.